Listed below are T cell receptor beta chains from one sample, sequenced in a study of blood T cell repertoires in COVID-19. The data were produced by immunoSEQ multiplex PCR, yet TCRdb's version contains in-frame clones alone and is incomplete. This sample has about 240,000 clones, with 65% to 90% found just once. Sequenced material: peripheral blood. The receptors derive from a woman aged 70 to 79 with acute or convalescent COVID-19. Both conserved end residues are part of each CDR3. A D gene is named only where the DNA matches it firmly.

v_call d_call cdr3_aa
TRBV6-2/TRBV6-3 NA CASSYLGQNYGYTF
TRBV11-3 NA CASSSIPNTGELFF
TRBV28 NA CASSQGGGGANVLTF
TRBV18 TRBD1 CASSPPLQGNPEAFF
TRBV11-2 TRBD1 CASSRTGFDEQFF
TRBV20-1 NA CSASSWQNQPQHF
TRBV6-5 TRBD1 CASSYFGTGPAAEAFF
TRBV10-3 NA CAIASESHNSPLHF
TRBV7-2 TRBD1 CASSLAAGTANAIYF
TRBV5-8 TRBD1 CASSPGTAYGYTF
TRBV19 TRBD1 CASSIGSGTGPSEQFF
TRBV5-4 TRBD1 CASSATGLGYGYTF
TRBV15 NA CATSRELQGSSGNTIYF
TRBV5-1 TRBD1 CASRTGTAGNTIYF
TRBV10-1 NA CASTGQPEPYEQYF
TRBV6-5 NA CASSNTGQNYEQYF
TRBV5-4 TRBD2 CASSLALAGGPVPYEQYF
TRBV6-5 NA CASSYRDTGEQYF
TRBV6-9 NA CAGKTGPGPQHF
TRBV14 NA CASSSQALLNTEAFF
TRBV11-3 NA CASSSGGGELFF
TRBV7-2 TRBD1 CASSSGQGGYGYTF
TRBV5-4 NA CASSLQGAERNSPLHF
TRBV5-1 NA CASSSVGGDRNTIYF
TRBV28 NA CASSFPLGQLNYGYTF
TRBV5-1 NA CASSGGSGNTIYF
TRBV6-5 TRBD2 CASSYGSGPSTDTQYF
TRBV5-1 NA CASSSGTLNTEAFF
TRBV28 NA CASSPGLPGNQPQHF
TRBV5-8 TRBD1 CASSGDRGWNTEAFF
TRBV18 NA CASSPATLPNEKLFF
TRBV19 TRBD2 CASSSLGLAGVLSYNEQFF